A selection of T cell receptor beta chains follows, all from one sample in a study of T-cell memory formation after mild COVID-19. MiXCR, applied by TCRdb to the 5' RACE reads, yields one record per CDR3 protein. The repertoire has about 82,000 distinct CDR3 sequences, roughly 13% of them found once; the top ten carry 41%. The specimen was PBMCs or a T cell subset sorted from them (not recorded which). The receptors were gathered from a man aged 18 to 30 who had mild COVID-19 (a few samples of this study predate the infection). Cell type and time point are not known. CDR3s include the opening cysteine and the closing phenylalanine or tryptophan. D genes are given only for firm matches. Rows give clone size only sometimes, using once, few, many, or a class for an expanded clone.

d_call: -
j_call: TRBJ2-5
clone_size: many
v_call: TRBV7-9
cdr3_aa: CASSLVGHQETQYF
cdr3_nt: TGTGCCAGCAGCTTAGTCGGACATCAAGAGACCCAGTACTTC

d_call: -
j_call: TRBJ2-3
clone_size: many
v_call: TRBV4-1
cdr3_aa: CASSQDPPADTQYF
cdr3_nt: TGCGCCAGCAGCCAAGATCCCCCCGCAGATACGCAGTATTTT

d_call: TRBD2
j_call: TRBJ2-3
clone_size: -
v_call: TRBV4-1
cdr3_aa: CASSPYSGGSTDTQYF
cdr3_nt: TGCGCCAGCAGCCCCTATAGCGGGGGGAGCACAGATACGCAGTATTTT

d_call: -
j_call: TRBJ2-7
clone_size: many
v_call: TRBV7-9
cdr3_aa: CASSLAGNGRDEQYF
cdr3_nt: TGTGCCAGCAGCTTAGCAGGGAACGGACGGGACGAGCAGTACTTC

d_call: -
j_call: TRBJ1-2
clone_size: -
v_call: TRBV7-9
cdr3_aa: CASSSNYRGLYGYTF
cdr3_nt: TGTGCCAGCAGCTCCAACTACCGGGGCCTCTATGGCTACACCTTC

d_call: -
j_call: TRBJ2-7
clone_size: many
v_call: TRBV15
cdr3_aa: CATSGSVGYEQYF
cdr3_nt: TGTGCCACCAGCGGGAGCGTAGGCTACGAGCAGTACTTC

d_call: TRBD1
j_call: TRBJ1-2
clone_size: few
v_call: TRBV7-9
cdr3_aa: CASSLSGGNGYTF
cdr3_nt: TGTGCCAGCAGCTTGTCAGGGGGCAATGGCTACACCTTC

d_call: -
j_call: TRBJ2-2
clone_size: -
v_call: TRBV10-3
cdr3_aa: CAISETSLNTGELFF
cdr3_nt: TGTGCCATCAGTGAGACAAGCCTGAACACCGGGGAGCTGTTTTTT

d_call: -
j_call: TRBJ1-1
clone_size: -
v_call: TRBV3-1
cdr3_aa: CASSQITRRGTEAFF
cdr3_nt: TGTGCCAGCAGCCAAATCACTCGCCGGGGAACTGAAGCTTTCTTT

d_call: -
j_call: TRBJ2-7
clone_size: -
v_call: TRBV3-1
cdr3_aa: CASSQDQGGATYEQYF
cdr3_nt: TGTGCCAGCAGCCAAGATCAGGGGGGGGCCACCTACGAGCAGTACTTC

d_call: TRBD2
j_call: TRBJ2-5
clone_size: -
v_call: TRBV27
cdr3_aa: CASSATGLAGETQYF
cdr3_nt: TGTGCCAGCAGTGCCACGGGACTAGCGGGGGAGACCCAGTACTTC

d_call: -
j_call: TRBJ1-5
clone_size: -
v_call: TRBV20-1
cdr3_aa: CSARDPRQFNQPQHF
cdr3_nt: TGCAGTGCTAGAGATCCCCGACAGTTCAATCAGCCCCAGCATTTT

d_call: -
j_call: TRBJ2-4
clone_size: few
v_call: TRBV7-6
cdr3_aa: CASSSEGLNIQYF
cdr3_nt: TGTGCCAGCAGCTCCGAGGGGTTAAACATTCAGTACTTC

d_call: -
j_call: TRBJ1-2
clone_size: few
v_call: TRBV7-6
cdr3_aa: CASSLDGTYYGYTF
cdr3_nt: TGTGCCAGCAGCTTAGATGGGACCTACTATGGCTACACCTTC

d_call: -
j_call: TRBJ2-2
clone_size: -
v_call: TRBV5-6
cdr3_aa: CASSLSALGHLTGELFF
cdr3_nt: TGTGCCAGCAGCTTGTCCGCCCTGGGTCATTTAACCGGGGAGCTGTTTTTT

d_call: -
j_call: TRBJ1-1
clone_size: few
v_call: TRBV15
cdr3_aa: CATSVQVGNTEAFF
cdr3_nt: TGTGCCACCAGCGTTCAGGTGGGGAACACTGAAGCTTTCTTT

d_call: -
j_call: TRBJ2-3
clone_size: few
v_call: TRBV6-2/TRBV6-3
cdr3_aa: CASTHRGPHTQYF
cdr3_nt: TGTGCCAGCACTCACCGGGGTCCTCATACGCAGTATTTT

d_call: -
j_call: TRBJ2-1
clone_size: -
v_call: TRBV12-3/TRBV12-4
cdr3_aa: CASSPLWGNEQFF
cdr3_nt: TGTGCCAGCAGTCCCCTTTGGGGTAATGAGCAGTTCTTC

d_call: TRBD1
j_call: TRBJ1-6
clone_size: few
v_call: TRBV7-9
cdr3_aa: CASSAGDRANSPLHF
cdr3_nt: TGTGCCAGCAGCGCGGGAGACAGGGCTAATTCACCCCTCCACTTT

d_call: TRBD2
j_call: TRBJ2-5
clone_size: -
v_call: TRBV7-9
cdr3_aa: CASSFEGLAGVETQYF
cdr3_nt: TGTGCCAGCAGCTTCGAGGGACTAGCGGGGGTTGAGACCCAGTACTTC

d_call: TRBD1
j_call: TRBJ2-7
clone_size: -
v_call: TRBV7-2
cdr3_aa: CASSQRQGDYEQYF
cdr3_nt: TGTGCCAGCAGCCAACGACAGGGAGATTACGAGCAGTACTTC

d_call: TRBD2
j_call: TRBJ2-1
clone_size: -
v_call: TRBV4-1
cdr3_aa: CASSQDGGGQVEQFF
cdr3_nt: TGCGCCAGCAGCCAAGATGGCGGGGGGCAGGTTGAGCAGTTCTTC

d_call: TRBD1
j_call: TRBJ2-1
clone_size: few
v_call: TRBV7-2
cdr3_aa: CASSLLWDRKYNEQFF
cdr3_nt: TGTGCCAGCAGCTTACTGTGGGACAGGAAATACAATGAGCAGTTCTTC

d_call: TRBD2
j_call: TRBJ2-3
clone_size: few
v_call: TRBV4-1
cdr3_aa: CASSHGLGDDTQYF
cdr3_nt: TGCGCCAGCAGCCACGGACTAGGTGACGATACGCAGTATTTT

d_call: -
j_call: TRBJ2-1
clone_size: few
v_call: TRBV4-3
cdr3_aa: CASSHKNNEQFF
cdr3_nt: TGCGCCAGCAGCCACAAGAACAATGAGCAGTTCTTC

d_call: TRBD1
j_call: TRBJ1-2
clone_size: few
v_call: TRBV20-1
cdr3_aa: CSARGTGGYTF
cdr3_nt: TGCAGTGCTAGAGGGACAGGGGGCTACACCTTC

d_call: -
j_call: TRBJ2-6
clone_size: -
v_call: TRBV5-1
cdr3_aa: CASSLWSSGANVLTF
cdr3_nt: TGCGCCAGCAGCTTGTGGAGCTCTGGGGCCAACGTCCTGACTTTC

d_call: -
j_call: TRBJ2-1
clone_size: -
v_call: TRBV7-8
cdr3_aa: CASSPGTTAGNEQFF
cdr3_nt: TGTGCCAGCAGCCCAGGCACAACGGCAGGCAATGAGCAGTTCTTC

d_call: -
j_call: TRBJ1-5
clone_size: few
v_call: TRBV6-2/TRBV6-3
cdr3_aa: CASSYGQSNQPQHF
cdr3_nt: TGTGCCAGCAGTTATGGACAAAGCAATCAGCCCCAGCATTTT

d_call: -
j_call: TRBJ2-7
clone_size: -
v_call: TRBV27
cdr3_aa: CASSPSWGYEQYF
cdr3_nt: TGTGCCAGCAGTCCCTCATGGGGATACGAGCAGTACTTC

d_call: -
j_call: TRBJ2-3
clone_size: once
v_call: TRBV4-2
cdr3_aa: CASSQDRTTKDTQYF
cdr3_nt: TGTGCCAGCAGCCAAGATCGGACTACCAAGGATACGCAGTATTTT

d_call: -
j_call: TRBJ2-2
clone_size: many
v_call: TRBV5-6
cdr3_aa: CASSWTAGELFF
cdr3_nt: TGTGCCAGCAGCTGGACCGCCGGGGAGCTGTTTTTT

d_call: -
j_call: TRBJ2-6
clone_size: -
v_call: TRBV27
cdr3_aa: CASSLSPYREGGANVLTF
cdr3_nt: TGTGCCAGCAGTTTATCCCCATACAGGGAAGGTGGGGCCAACGTCCTGACTTTC

d_call: -
j_call: TRBJ1-1
clone_size: few
v_call: TRBV27
cdr3_aa: CASSPSGRRTEAFF
cdr3_nt: TGTGCCAGCAGTCCCTCGGGGAGGCGGACTGAAGCTTTCTTT

d_call: -
j_call: TRBJ1-6
clone_size: once
v_call: TRBV24-1
cdr3_aa: CATSEDGFRGNNSPLHF
cdr3_nt: TGTGCCACCAGTGAGGACGGCTTTCGGGGGAATAATTCACCCCTCCACTTT

d_call: -
j_call: TRBJ2-3
clone_size: -
v_call: TRBV7-2
cdr3_aa: CASSLGLAVPDTQYF
cdr3_nt: TGTGCCAGCAGCTTAGGACTTGCCGTCCCAGATACGCAGTATTTT

d_call: -
j_call: TRBJ1-2
clone_size: -
v_call: TRBV27
cdr3_aa: CASSLSFWVPKYGYTF
cdr3_nt: TGTGCCAGCAGTTTATCTTTTTGGGTCCCGAAGTATGGCTACACCTTC

d_call: TRBD2
j_call: TRBJ2-3
clone_size: -
v_call: TRBV4-3
cdr3_aa: CAAGPSGTRSTDTQYF
cdr3_nt: TGCGCCGCAGGCCCTTCCGGGACTAGGAGCACAGATACGCAGTATTTT

d_call: -
j_call: TRBJ1-2
clone_size: few
v_call: TRBV6-5
cdr3_aa: CASSYNTERDSYGYTF
cdr3_nt: TGTGCCAGCAGTTACAATACGGAGAGGGATAGCTATGGCTACACCTTC

d_call: -
j_call: TRBJ1-2
clone_size: -
v_call: TRBV19
cdr3_aa: CASSPPGPMNYGYTF
cdr3_nt: TGTGCCAGTAGTCCGCCAGGGCCGATGAACTATGGCTACACCTTC

d_call: TRBD1
j_call: TRBJ1-2
clone_size: -
v_call: TRBV12-3/TRBV12-4
cdr3_aa: CASSYHRGYGYTF
cdr3_nt: TGTGCCAGCAGTTACCACAGGGGATATGGCTACACCTTC

d_call: -
j_call: TRBJ2-5
clone_size: -
v_call: TRBV7-9
cdr3_aa: CASSAASTQETQYF
cdr3_nt: TGTGCCAGCAGCGCAGCGAGTACCCAAGAGACCCAGTACTTC